This TCR beta chain comes out of a study of blood T cell repertoires in COVID-19. For the study at large: Researchers got acute and convalescent COVID-19 samples from the United States, Italy and Spain.

From germline, CDR1 is MDHEN and CDR2 SYDVKM. This CDR3 is 14 amino acids long. Trimming stripped 6 bases from V and 2 bases from J, with 13 bases between. Some clones are missing from TCRdb's copy, which holds only in-frame ones; the method was immunoSEQ multiplex PCR. The top ten clones hold 9.6% of a sample with about 240,000 clones, about four fifths of them seen once. Material: peripheral blood. The clonotype originates from a woman aged 80 or over with acute or convalescent COVID-19. J is TRBJ1-2 and V is TRBV28, with D possibly being TRBD1 (5 bases). The CDR3 DNA follows: TGTGCCAGCAGGGGGGAGGAACAGAACTATGGCTACACCTTC. Protein product: CASRGEEQNYGYTF.